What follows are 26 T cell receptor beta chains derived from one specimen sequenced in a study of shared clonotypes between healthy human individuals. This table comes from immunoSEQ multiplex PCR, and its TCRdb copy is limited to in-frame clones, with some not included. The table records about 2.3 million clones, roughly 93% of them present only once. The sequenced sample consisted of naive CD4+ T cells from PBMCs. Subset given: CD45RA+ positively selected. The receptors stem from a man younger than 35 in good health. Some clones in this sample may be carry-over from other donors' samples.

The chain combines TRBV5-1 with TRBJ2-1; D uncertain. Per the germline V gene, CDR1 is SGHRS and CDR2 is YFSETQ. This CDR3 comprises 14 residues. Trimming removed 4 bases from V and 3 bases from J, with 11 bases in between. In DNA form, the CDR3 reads TGCGCCAGCAGCACCCAGTCGGGCTACAATGAGCAGTTCTTC. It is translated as CASSTQSGYNEQFF.

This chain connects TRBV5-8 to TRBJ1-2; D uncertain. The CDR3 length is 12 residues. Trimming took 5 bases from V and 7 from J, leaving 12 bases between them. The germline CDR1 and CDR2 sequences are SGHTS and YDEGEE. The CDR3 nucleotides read TGTGCCAGCAGTTATGCCCCGGGTGGCTACACCTTC. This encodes CASSYAPGGYTF.

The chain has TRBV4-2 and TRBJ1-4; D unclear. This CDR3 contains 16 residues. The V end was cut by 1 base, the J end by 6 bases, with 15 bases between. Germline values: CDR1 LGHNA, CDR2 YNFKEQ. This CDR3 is CASSQGRRSADEKLFF. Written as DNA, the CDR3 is TGTGCCAGCAGCCAAGGACGGAGAAGCGCGGATGAAAAACTGTTTTTT.

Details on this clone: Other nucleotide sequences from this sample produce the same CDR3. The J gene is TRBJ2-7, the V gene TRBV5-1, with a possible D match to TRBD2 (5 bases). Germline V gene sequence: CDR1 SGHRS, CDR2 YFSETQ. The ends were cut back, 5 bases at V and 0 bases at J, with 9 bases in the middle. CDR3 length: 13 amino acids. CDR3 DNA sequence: TGCGCCAGCAGAAGGACTGACTCCTACGAGCAGTACTTC. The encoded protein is CASRRTDSYEQYF.

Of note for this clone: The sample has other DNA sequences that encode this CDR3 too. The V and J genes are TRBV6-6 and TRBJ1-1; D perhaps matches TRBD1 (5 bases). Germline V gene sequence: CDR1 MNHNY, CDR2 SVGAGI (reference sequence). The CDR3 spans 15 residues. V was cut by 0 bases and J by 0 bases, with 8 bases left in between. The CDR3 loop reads CASSYSPGVNTEAFF. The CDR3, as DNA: TGTGCCAGCAGTTACTCGCCGGGGGTGAACACTGAAGCTTTCTTT.

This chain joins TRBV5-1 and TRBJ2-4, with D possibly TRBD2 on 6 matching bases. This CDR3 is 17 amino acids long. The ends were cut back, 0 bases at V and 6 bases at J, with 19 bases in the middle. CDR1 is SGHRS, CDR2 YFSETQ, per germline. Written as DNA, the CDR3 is TGCGCCAGCAGCTTGGTTCCCGTGGCTAGCGAGCCAAACATTCAGTACTTC. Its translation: CASSLVPVASEPNIQYF.

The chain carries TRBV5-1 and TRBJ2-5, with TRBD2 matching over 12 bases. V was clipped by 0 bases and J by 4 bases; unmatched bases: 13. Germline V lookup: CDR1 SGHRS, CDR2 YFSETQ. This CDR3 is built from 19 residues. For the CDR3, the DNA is TGCGCCAGCAGCTTGGCAGCTAGCGGGAGGGCCTATGACGGAGAGACCCAGTACTTC. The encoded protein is CASSLAASGRAYDGETQYF.

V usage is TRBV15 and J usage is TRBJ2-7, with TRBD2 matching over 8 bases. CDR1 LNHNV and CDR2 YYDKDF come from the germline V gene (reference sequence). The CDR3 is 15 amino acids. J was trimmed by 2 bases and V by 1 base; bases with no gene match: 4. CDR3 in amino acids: CATSRGSGGTYEQYF. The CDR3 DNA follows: TGTGCCACCAGCAGAGGGTCGGGAGGGACCTACGAGCAGTACTTC.

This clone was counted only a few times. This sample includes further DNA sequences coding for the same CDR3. CDR3 in amino acids: CASSFLREAFF. As DNA, the CDR3 is TGTGCCAGCAGTTTCTTGAGAGAAGCTTTCTTT. This chain joins TRBV28 and TRBJ1-1, with D uncertain. CDR3 size: 11 residues. Trimming shortened V by 3 bases and J by 8 bases, and 7 bases separated the two germline ends. Germline loops: CDR1 MDHEN, CDR2 SYDVKM. Together with reference TRBV28 and TRBJ1-1, the CDR3 gives the full variable domain: DVKVTQSSRYLVKRTGEKVFLECVQDMDHENMFWYRQDPGLGLRLIYFSYDVKMKEKGDIPEGYSVSREKKERFSLILESASTNQTSMYLCASSFLREAFFGQGTRLTVV.

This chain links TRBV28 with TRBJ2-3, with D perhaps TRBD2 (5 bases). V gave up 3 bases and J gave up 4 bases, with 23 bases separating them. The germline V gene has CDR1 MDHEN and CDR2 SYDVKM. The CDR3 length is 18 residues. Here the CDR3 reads CASSFRGVGQPGADTQYF. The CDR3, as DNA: TGTGCCAGCAGTTTTAGAGGAGTGGGCCAGCCCGGGGCAGATACGCAGTATTTT.

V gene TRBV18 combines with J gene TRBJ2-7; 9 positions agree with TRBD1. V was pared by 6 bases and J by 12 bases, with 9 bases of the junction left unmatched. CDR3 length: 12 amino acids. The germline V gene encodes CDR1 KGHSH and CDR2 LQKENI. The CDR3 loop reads CASSLTRDRAYF. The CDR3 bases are TGTGCCAGCTCTCTGACCCGGGACAGGGCGTACTTC.

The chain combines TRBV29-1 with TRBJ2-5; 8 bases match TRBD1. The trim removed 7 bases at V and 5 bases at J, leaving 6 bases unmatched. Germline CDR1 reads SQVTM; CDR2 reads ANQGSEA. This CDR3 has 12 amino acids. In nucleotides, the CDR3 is TGCAGCGGAGGACAGGGCTGGGAGACCCAGTACTTC. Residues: CSGGQGWETQYF.

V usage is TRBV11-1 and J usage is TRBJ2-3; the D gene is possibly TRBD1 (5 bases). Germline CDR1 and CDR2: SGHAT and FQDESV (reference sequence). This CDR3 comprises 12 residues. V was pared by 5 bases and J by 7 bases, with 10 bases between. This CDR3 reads CASSASGNTQYF. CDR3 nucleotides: TGTGCCAGCAGCGCCTCAGGGAATACGCAGTATTTT.

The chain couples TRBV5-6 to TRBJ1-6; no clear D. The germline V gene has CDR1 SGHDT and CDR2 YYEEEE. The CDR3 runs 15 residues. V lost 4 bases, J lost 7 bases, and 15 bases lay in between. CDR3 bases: TGTGCCAGCAGCCTCTTGGGAGCAACGAATTCACCCCTCCACTTT. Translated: CASSLLGATNSPLHF.

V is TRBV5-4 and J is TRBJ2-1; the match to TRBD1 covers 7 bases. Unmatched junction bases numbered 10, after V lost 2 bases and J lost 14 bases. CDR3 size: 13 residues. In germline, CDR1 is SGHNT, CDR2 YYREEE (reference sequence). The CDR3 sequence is CASSFDRDGVEFF. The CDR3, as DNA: TGTGCCAGCAGCTTTGACAGGGATGGGGTGGAGTTCTTC.

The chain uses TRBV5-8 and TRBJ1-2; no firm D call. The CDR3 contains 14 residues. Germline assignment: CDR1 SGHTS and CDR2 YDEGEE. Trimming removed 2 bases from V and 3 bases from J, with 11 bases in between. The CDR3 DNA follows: TGTGCCAGCAGCTTCTTTCGGCAAGACTATGGCTACACCTTC. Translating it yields CASSFFRQDYGYTF.

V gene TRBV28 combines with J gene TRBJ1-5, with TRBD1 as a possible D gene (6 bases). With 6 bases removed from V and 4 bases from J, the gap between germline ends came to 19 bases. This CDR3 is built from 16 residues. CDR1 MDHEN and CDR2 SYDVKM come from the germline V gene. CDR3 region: CASSQTRGGGNQPQHF. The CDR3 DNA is TGTGCCAGCAGCCAGACCCGGGGAGGGGGTAATCAGCCCCAGCATTTT. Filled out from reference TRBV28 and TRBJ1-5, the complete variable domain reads DVKVTQSSRYLVKRTGEKVFLECVQDMDHENMFWYRQDPGLGLRLIYFSYDVKMKEKGDIPEGYSVSREKKERFSLILESASTNQTSMYLCASSQTRGGGNQPQHFGDGTRLSIL.

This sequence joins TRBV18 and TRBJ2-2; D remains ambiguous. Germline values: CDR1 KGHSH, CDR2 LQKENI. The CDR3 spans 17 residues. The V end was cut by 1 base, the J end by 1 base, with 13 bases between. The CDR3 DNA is TGTGCCAGCTCACCACTTTCTCTCACATTGAACACCGGGGAGCTGTTTTTT. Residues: CASSPLSLTLNTGELFF.

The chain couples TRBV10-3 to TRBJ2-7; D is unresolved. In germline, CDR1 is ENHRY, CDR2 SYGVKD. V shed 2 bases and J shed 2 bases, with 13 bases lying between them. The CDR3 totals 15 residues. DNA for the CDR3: TGTGCCATCAGTGAGAGGCTGGGCCCCACCTACGAGCAGTACTTC. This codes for CAISERLGPTYEQYF.

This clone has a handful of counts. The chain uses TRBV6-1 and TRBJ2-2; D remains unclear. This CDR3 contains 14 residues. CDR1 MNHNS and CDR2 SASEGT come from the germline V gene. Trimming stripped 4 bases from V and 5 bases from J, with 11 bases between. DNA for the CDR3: TGTGCCAGCAGTGCTCGGACGGAGACCGGGGAGCTGTTTTTT. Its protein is CASSARTETGELFF.

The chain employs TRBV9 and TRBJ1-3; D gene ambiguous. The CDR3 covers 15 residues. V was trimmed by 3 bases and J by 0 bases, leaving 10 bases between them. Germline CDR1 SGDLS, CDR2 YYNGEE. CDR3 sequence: CASSDGMYSGNTIYF. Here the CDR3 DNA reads TGTGCCAGCAGCGACGGGATGTACTCTGGAAACACCATATATTTT.

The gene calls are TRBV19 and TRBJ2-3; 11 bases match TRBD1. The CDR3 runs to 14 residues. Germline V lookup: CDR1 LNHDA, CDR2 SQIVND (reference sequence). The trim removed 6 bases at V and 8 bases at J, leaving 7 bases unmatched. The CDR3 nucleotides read TGTGCCAGTAGGTTAGGAGGGACAGGGGGTACGCAGTATTTT. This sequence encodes CASRLGGTGGTQYF.

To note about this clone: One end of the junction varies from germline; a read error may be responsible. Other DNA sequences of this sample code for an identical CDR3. The CDR3 region is CASSQSRVGAYEQYF. For the CDR3, the DNA is TGTGCCAGCAGCCAATCACGGGTAGGGGCCTACGAACAGTACTTC. This chain connects TRBV6-1 to TRBJ2-7, with D tentatively TRBD1 (5 bases). Germline CDR1 and CDR2: MNHNS and SASEGT. The CDR3 runs to 15 residues.

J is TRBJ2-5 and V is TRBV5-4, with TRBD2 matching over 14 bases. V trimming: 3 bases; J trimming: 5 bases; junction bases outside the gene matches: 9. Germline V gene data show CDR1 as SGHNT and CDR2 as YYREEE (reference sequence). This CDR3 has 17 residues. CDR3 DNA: TGTGCCAGCAGCTCTCCGGGACTAGCGGGAGTCGAGGAGACCCAGTACTTC. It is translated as CASSSPGLAGVEETQYF.

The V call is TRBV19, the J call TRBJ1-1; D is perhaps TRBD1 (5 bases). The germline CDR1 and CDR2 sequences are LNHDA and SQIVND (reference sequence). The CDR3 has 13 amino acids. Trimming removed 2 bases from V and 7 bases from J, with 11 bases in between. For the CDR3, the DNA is TGTGCCAGTAGTATACTACGTGGGGGTGAAGCTTTCTTT. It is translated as CASSILRGGEAFF.

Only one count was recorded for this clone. For the CDR3, the DNA is TGCAGCGTTTCCACACAGTCCGCCAAAAACATTCAGTACTTC. This gives the protein CSVSTQSAKNIQYF. V is TRBV29-1 and J is TRBJ2-4; D is unclear. CDR1 and CDR2 from the germline V gene are SQVTM and ANQGSEA. CDR3 length equals 14 residues. V shed 5 bases and J shed 1 base, with 12 bases lying between them.